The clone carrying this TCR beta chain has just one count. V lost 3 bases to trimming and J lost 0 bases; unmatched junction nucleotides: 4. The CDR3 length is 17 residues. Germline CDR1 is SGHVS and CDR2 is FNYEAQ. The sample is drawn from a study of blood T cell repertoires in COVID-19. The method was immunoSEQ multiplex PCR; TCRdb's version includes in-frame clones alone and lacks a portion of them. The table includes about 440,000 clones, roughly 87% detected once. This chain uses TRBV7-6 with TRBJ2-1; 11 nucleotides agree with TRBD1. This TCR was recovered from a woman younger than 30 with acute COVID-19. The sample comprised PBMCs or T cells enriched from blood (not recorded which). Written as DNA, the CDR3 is TGTGCCAGCAGCTTCGGACAGGGGGCCAGCTCCTACAATGAGCAGTTCTTC. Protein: CASSFGQGASSYNEQFF.